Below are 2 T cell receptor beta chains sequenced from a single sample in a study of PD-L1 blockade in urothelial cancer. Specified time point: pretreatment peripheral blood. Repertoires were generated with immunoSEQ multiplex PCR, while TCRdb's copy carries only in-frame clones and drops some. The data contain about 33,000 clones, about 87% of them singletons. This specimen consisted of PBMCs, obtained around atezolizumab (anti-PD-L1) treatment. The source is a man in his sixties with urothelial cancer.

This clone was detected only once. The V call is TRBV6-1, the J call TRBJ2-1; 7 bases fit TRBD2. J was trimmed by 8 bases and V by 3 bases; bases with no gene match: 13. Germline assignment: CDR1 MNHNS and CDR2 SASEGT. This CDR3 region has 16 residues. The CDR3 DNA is TGTGCCAGCAGTGAGGGGGGGACGGCCAGGGTTCATGAGCAGTTCTTC. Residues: CASSEGGTARVHEQFF.

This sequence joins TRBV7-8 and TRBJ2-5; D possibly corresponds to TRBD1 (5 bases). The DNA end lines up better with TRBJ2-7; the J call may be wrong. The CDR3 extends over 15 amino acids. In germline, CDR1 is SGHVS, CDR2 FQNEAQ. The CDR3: CASSLVAGFAHEQYF. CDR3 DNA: TGTGCCAGCAGCTTAGTCGCAGGGTTTGCCCACGAGCAGTACTTC.